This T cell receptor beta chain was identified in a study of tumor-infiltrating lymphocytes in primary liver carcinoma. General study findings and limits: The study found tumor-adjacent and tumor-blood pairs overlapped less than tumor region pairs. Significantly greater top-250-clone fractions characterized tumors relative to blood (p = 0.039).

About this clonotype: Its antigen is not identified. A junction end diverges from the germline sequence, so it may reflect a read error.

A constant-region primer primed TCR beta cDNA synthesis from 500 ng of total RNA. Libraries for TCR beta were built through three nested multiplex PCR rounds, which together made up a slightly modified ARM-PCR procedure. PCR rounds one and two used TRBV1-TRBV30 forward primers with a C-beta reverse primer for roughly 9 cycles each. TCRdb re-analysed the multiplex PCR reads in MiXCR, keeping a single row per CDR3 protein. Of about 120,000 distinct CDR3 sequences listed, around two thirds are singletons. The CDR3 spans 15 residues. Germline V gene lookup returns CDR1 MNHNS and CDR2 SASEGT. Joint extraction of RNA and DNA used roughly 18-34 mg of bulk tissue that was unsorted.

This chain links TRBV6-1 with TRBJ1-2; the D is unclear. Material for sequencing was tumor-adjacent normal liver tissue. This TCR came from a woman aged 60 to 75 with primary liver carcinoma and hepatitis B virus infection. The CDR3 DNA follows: TGTGCCAGCAGTGGAGTCGGTAAAGAGATTTATGGTTACACCTTC. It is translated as CASSGVGKEIYGYTF.